The 4 T cell receptor beta chains presented below share a single source sample, sequenced in a study of blood T cell repertoires in COVID-19. The data were produced by immunoSEQ multiplex PCR, yet TCRdb's version contains in-frame clones alone and is incomplete. This sample has 150,000 to 200,000 clones, with roughly 85% found just once. Material for sequencing was peripheral blood. These receptors all stem from a man in his fifties or sixties with active or convalescent COVID-19.

The rearrangement uses TRBV19 and TRBJ2-7; D not certain. The germline gives CDR1 LNHDA, CDR2 SQIVND (reference sequence). The CDR3 has 13 amino acids. The V end lost 6 bases, the J end lost 4 bases, and 13 bases lay between the germline ends. CDR3 DNA sequence: TGTGCCAGTAGACCCTCCGCGGATTACGAGCAGTACTTC. As protein: CASRPSADYEQYF.

CDR3 sequence (DNA): TGTGCCAGAGGGTATAGCACTGAAGCTTTCTTT. Encoded protein: CARGYSTEAFF. The J gene is TRBJ1-1, the V gene TRBV30; D gene unclear. Trimming left V 8 bases short and J 4 bases short, with 11 bases between. Per germline, CDR1 GTSNPN and CDR2 SVGIG (reference sequence). The CDR3 runs 11 residues.

The chain recombines TRBV13 with TRBJ2-7; maybe TRBD2 (5 bases). There are 16 residues in the CDR3. V was shortened by 3 bases and J by 0 bases, with 15 bases between the two germline ends. Germline V gene data show CDR1 as PRHDT and CDR2 as FYEKMQ (reference sequence). The CDR3, as DNA: TGTGCCAGCAGCTTCATCGGACGGGGAGCCTCCTACGAGCAGTACTTC. Translating it yields CASSFIGRGASYEQYF.

This clone was observed a handful of times. CDR3: CASRPGQVNSPLHF. Written as DNA, the CDR3 is TGTGCCAGCAGGCCGGGACAGGTGAATTCACCCCTCCACTTT. V and J are TRBV5-4 and TRBJ1-6, with 8 nucleotides matching TRBD1. Germline CDR1 and CDR2: SGHNT and YYREEE (reference sequence). CDR3 length: 14 amino acids. J was trimmed by 7 bases and V by 5 bases; bases with no gene match: 5.